These 27 T cell receptor beta chains were all obtained from the same sample, sequenced in a study of response to subunit inactivated influenza vaccine. Each CDR3 protein gets one entry after TCRdb re-called the RT-PCR reads with MiXCR. The table has 710,000 or so distinct CDR3 sequences, around a sixth seen once; the top ten hold 11%. Sample: PBMCs from blood, taken 11 to 12 days after vaccination. These receptors were obtained from a man aged 45-65 years who received an inactivated influenza vaccine.

The V and J genes are TRBV29-1 and TRBJ2-1, with D unclear. The CDR3 sequence is 14 residues long. Germline assignment: CDR1 SQVTM and CDR2 ANQGSEA. V lost 2 bases, J lost 6 bases, and 14 bases lay in between. CDR3 amino acids: CSVENGAFLNEQFF. In DNA, the CDR3 is TGCAGCGTTGAAAACGGAGCATTTCTCAATGAGCAGTTCTTC.

CDR3 residues: CASSLGDTLIDYGYTF. CDR3 coding DNA: TGTGCCAGCAGCTTAGGGGACACACTAATCGACTATGGCTACACCTTC. This sequence joins TRBV7-9 and TRBJ1-2, with D possibly matching TRBD1 (6 bases). The CDR3 has 16 residues. Per the germline V gene, CDR1 is SEHNR and CDR2 is FQNEAQ (reference sequence). Trimming cost V 1 base and J 3 bases, with 15 bases left between them.

This clonotype was seen more than once but under ten times. The gene calls are TRBV4-3 and TRBJ2-1; TRBD1 matches at 10 bases. CDR1 LGHNA and CDR2 YSLEER come from the germline V gene. V lost 4 bases and J lost 2; bases outside the gene matches: 2. The CDR3 is made up of 15 amino acids. In DNA, the CDR3 is TGCGCCAGCAGCCGGACAGGGGGTCCCTACAATGAGCAGTTCTTC. The encoded protein is CASSRTGGPYNEQFF.

This clonotype was counted many times. The chain employs TRBV6-1 and TRBJ1-2; 8 positions match TRBD1. Per the germline V gene, CDR1 is MNHNS and CDR2 is SASEGT. The CDR3 spans 14 residues. J gave up 7 bases and V 6 bases, and 10 bases lay outside the gene matches. The DNA of the CDR3 is TGTGCCAGCAGGGTCGGACAGGGATTAGGTGGCTACACCTTC. This sequence encodes CASRVGQGLGGYTF.

In its sample, this clonotype was seen a few times. The chain is built from TRBV10-3 and TRBJ2-7; 11 bases fit TRBD1. This CDR3 comprises 16 residues. Germline-derived CDR1 and CDR2 are ENHRY and SYGVKD. V lost 2 bases, J lost 3 bases, and 6 bases stayed unmatched. Here the CDR3 DNA reads TGTGCCATCAGTGAGAATCCCGGGACAGGGGGCTACGAGCAGTACTTC. Protein: CAISENPGTGGYEQYF.

The V and J genes are TRBV5-1 and TRBJ2-5, with TRBD2 matching 8 bases. V shed 4 bases and J 5 bases; nucleotides not matched to a gene: 10. CDR1 and CDR2 from the germline V gene are SGHRS and YFSETQ. The CDR3 runs to 15 residues. In DNA form, the CDR3 reads TGCGCCAGCAGCACCGGACTAGCTGAGGTGGAGACCCAGTACTTC. It specifies CASSTGLAEVETQYF.

The rearrangement joins TRBV6-5 to TRBJ1-1, with TRBD1 matching over 7 bases. The length of the CDR3 is 15 residues. Losses at the gene ends were 0 bases for V and 4 bases for J; bases not matched to a gene: 5. In germline, CDR1 is MNHEY, CDR2 SVGAGI. The CDR3 nucleotides read TGTGCCAGCAGTTACTCGACAGGGAGGAGCACTGAAGCTTTCTTT. It encodes CASSYSTGRSTEAFF.

This chain uses TRBV10-2 with TRBJ2-1, with 9 nucleotides matching TRBD2. The CDR3 length is 14 residues. The V and J ends lost 2 bases and 7 bases, in that order; junction bases with no gene match: 3. Germline CDR1 WSHSY, CDR2 SAAADI. CDR3 in DNA: TGCGCCAGCAGTGAGGCGGGGGGGCGGAATGAGCAGTTCTTC. This sequence encodes CASSEAGGRNEQFF.

The chain is built from TRBV29-1 and TRBJ1-2; 9 bases are shared with TRBD1. The CDR3 has 16 residues. CDR1 SQVTM and CDR2 ANQGSEA come from the germline V gene. The V segment lost 3 bases and the J segment 7 bases; nucleotides outside the gene matches: 15. Written as DNA, the CDR3 is TGCAGCGTTGACCTTGTCCCAGTGGGACAGGGATTTGGCTACACCTTC. Translating it yields CSVDLVPVGQGFGYTF.

The rearrangement joins TRBV7-2 to TRBJ2-7; no firm D call. The V gene's germline CDR1 is SGHTA and CDR2 FQGNSA. The length of the CDR3 is 15 residues. Trimming cost V 0 bases and J 2 bases, with 11 bases left between them. CDR3 protein: CASSLAGDLAYEQYF. The CDR3 coding sequence is TGTGCCAGCAGCTTAGCAGGAGATTTAGCCTACGAGCAGTACTTC.

This clonotype was detected many times. The chain has TRBV4-3 and TRBJ1-2; D gene uncertain. The germline V and J ends were trimmed by 0 bases and 1 base, with 12 bases remaining between them. Per the germline V gene, CDR1 is LGHNA and CDR2 is YSLEER. This CDR3 spans 16 amino acids. The CDR3 here is CASSQDEATLNYGYTF. For the CDR3, the DNA is TGCGCCAGCAGCCAAGATGAGGCAACGCTTAACTATGGCTACACCTTC.

This chain links TRBV20-1 with TRBJ2-3; 9 bases map to TRBD2. The CDR3 contains 15 residues. Trimming at V came to 2 bases and at J to 4 bases, leaving 7 bases not matched to a gene. The V gene's germline CDR1 is DFQATT and CDR2 SNEGSKA (reference sequence). The CDR3: CSARRLAEVADTQYF. CDR3 in DNA: TGCAGTGCTAGAAGACTAGCGGAAGTTGCAGATACGCAGTATTTT.

J is TRBJ1-1 and V is TRBV7-9; tentatively, D is TRBD1 (5 bases). V shed 5 bases and J shed 4 bases, with 17 bases lying between them. Per the germline V gene, CDR1 is SEHNR and CDR2 is FQNEAQ (reference sequence). The CDR3 has 15 amino acids. The CDR3 here is CASSTWGEVITEAFF. The CDR3 DNA sequence: TGTGCCAGCAGCACCTGGGGCGAGGTTATCACTGAAGCTTTCTTT.

V gene TRBV7-2 combines with J gene TRBJ2-3, with 9 bases aligning to TRBD2. Per germline, CDR1 SGHTA and CDR2 FQGNSA. This CDR3 spans 17 amino acids. The V gene end was trimmed by 1 base and the J gene end by 5 bases; junction bases not matched to a gene: 10. CDR3 sequence reads: CASSLVPSGGPKDTQYF. The DNA for the CDR3 is TGTGCCAGCAGCTTAGTCCCCAGCGGGGGGCCAAAAGATACGCAGTATTTT.

This clonotype was seen more than once but under ten times. The chain links TRBV12-3 or TRBV12-4 to TRBJ1-2; 7 nucleotides line up with TRBD1. CDR3 size: 14 residues. The junction had 11 bases not matched to a gene; V was cut back by 5 bases and J by 8 bases. Written as DNA, the CDR3 is TGTGCCAGCAGTCCAGGGACAGACACGTCGGGCTACACCTTC. Its translation: CASSPGTDTSGYTF.

This chain joins TRBV10-2 and TRBJ2-3; TRBD2 matches at 10 bases. CDR3 length equals 12 residues. Losses at the gene ends were 3 bases for V and 14 bases for J; bases not matched to a gene: 5. Germline values: CDR1 WSHSY, CDR2 SAAADI. CDR3 nucleotide sequence: TGCGCCAGCAGTGAAGCGGGGGGGCCGGCGTATTTT. Encoded protein: CASSEAGGPAYF.

CDR3 in DNA: TGTGCCAGCAGCCCAATAGGTGCGGACAGGGGACAGGAGACCCAGTACTTC. Translated, it gives CASSPIGADRGQETQYF. This chain connects TRBV7-7 to TRBJ2-5; the match to TRBD1 covers 9 bases. V was clipped by 5 bases and J by 5 bases; unmatched bases: 15. Germline CDR1 is SSHAT and CDR2 is FNYEAQ (reference sequence). CDR3 length equals 17 residues.

This clonotype was found many times. This chain links TRBV21-1 with TRBJ2-7. TRBV21-1 is a known pseudogene. This CDR3 has 17 residues. CDR3 DNA: TGTGCCAGCAGCAAGCGGGCTATCGCGGGGGGCTGCTACGAGCAGTACTTC. It is translated as CASSKRAIAGGCYEQYF.

The CDR3: CSVADRVWDEQFF. DNA of the CDR3: TGCAGCGTGGCTGACAGGGTATGGGATGAGCAGTTCTTC. This chain links TRBV29-1 with TRBJ2-1; 7 bases align to TRBD1. Trimming took 6 bases from V and 8 from J; bases not matched to a gene: 10. Germline V gene lookup returns CDR1 SQVTM and CDR2 ANQGSEA. The CDR3 runs to 13 residues.

J is TRBJ2-1 and V is TRBV7-2; 7 nucleotides align to TRBD2. After removal of 5 bases from V and 4 bases from J, the junction contained 11 bases not matched to a gene. The CDR3 spans 16 residues. The germline V gene has CDR1 SGHTA and CDR2 FQGNSA. For the CDR3, the DNA is TGTGCCAGCAGCCTCCCGGAGACTAGCTCTTACAATGAGCAGTTCTTC. This encodes CASSLPETSSYNEQFF.

This clonotype was seen ten or more times. V and J are TRBV12-3 or TRBV12-4 and TRBJ2-5; D possibly corresponds to TRBD2 (5 bases). The CDR3 is 13 residues long. Trimming removed 4 bases from V and 3 bases from J, with 9 bases in between. CDR3 in DNA: TGTGCCAGCAGTTCGCCGGGAAAAGAGACCCAGTACTTC. Translation gives CASSSPGKETQYF.

The chain recombines TRBV6-2 or TRBV6-3 with TRBJ2-5, with D maybe TRBD2 (6 bases). The length of the CDR3 is 13 residues. Trimming removed 7 bases at V and 5 bases at J, with 14 bases between. Germline lookup yields CDR1 MNHEY and CDR2 SVGEGT. DNA for the CDR3: TGTGCCAGCAACCCTGCGGCGGGGGAGACCCAGTACTTC. Protein: CASNPAAGETQYF.

The chain combines TRBV29-1 with TRBJ2-3, with a possible D match to TRBD2 (6 bases). CDR1 and CDR2 from the germline V gene are SQVTM and ANQGSEA. Trimming left V 5 bases short and J 6 bases short, with 12 bases between. The CDR3 spans 12 residues. CDR3 sequence (DNA): TGCAGCGTTAAGGACGGAGGGGATACGCAGTATTTT. It specifies CSVKDGGDTQYF.

The sample holds a few counts of this clonotype. The CDR3 nucleotides are TGTGCCAGCAGTTTTGGGGCAGTCTACGAGCAGTACTTC. Translating it yields CASSFGAVYEQYF. The rearrangement uses TRBV12-3 or TRBV12-4 and TRBJ2-7, with D possibly TRBD1 on 5 matching bases. The CDR3 spans 13 residues. The ends were cut back, 3 bases at V and 3 bases at J, with 9 bases in the middle.

The J gene is TRBJ2-3, the V gene TRBV7-2; D is possibly TRBD1 (6 bases). Germline V CDR1 and CDR2: SGHTA, FQGNSA. This CDR3 spans 17 amino acids. Trimming cost V 1 base and J 3 bases, with 17 bases left between them. Here the CDR3 DNA reads TGTGCCAGCAGCTTAGGAAGGGGACACGTGTGGACAGATACGCAGTATTTT. This codes for CASSLGRGHVWTDTQYF.

CDR3: CASSPRLTGPGGANVLTF. The CDR3 DNA reads TGTGCCAGCAGCCCTCGTTTGACAGGTCCGGGTGGGGCCAACGTCCTGACTTTC. J is TRBJ2-6 and V is TRBV11-1; a weak D match, TRBD1 (6 bases). The CDR3 loop spans 18 amino acids. CDR1 is SGHAT and CDR2 is FQDESV in the germline V gene (reference sequence). The V and J ends lost 5 bases and 3 bases respectively, with 20 bases between them. Drawing the rest from reference TRBV11-1 and TRBJ2-6, the complete variable domain is EAEVAQSPRYKITEKSQAVAFWCDPISGHATLYWYRQILGQGPELLVQFQDESVVDDSQLPKDRFSAERLKGVDSTLKIQPAELGDSAMYLCASSPRLTGPGGANVLTFGAGSRLTVL.

This clonotype showed up just a few times. CDR3 coding DNA: TGCAGTGCTGCTCCGGGACTAGCGTCAGATACGCAGTATTTT. Amino acids: CSAAPGLASDTQYF. The genes are TRBV20-1 and TRBJ2-3; 10 bases fit TRBD2. The CDR3 totals 14 residues. CDR1 and CDR2 (germline): DFQATT, SNEGSKA (reference sequence). The V and J ends lost 5 bases and 4 bases, in that order; junction bases with no gene match: 6.